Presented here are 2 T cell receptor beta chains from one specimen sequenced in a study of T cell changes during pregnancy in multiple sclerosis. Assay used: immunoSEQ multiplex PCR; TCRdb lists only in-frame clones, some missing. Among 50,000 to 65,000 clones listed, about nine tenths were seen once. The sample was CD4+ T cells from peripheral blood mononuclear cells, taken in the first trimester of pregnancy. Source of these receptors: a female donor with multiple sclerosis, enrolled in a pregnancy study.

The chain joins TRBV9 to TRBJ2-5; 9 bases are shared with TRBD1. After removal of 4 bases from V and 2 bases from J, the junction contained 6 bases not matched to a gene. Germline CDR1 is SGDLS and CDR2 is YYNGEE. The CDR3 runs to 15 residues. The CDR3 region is CASSRRTGVQETQYF. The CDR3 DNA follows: TGTGCCAGCAGCCGAAGGACAGGGGTACAAGAGACCCAGTACTTC.

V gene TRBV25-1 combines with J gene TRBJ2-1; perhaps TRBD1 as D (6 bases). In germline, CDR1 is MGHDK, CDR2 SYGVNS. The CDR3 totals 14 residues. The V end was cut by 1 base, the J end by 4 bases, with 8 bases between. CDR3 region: CASSELDSYNEQFF. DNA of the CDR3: TGTGCCAGCAGTGAATTGGACAGTTACAATGAGCAGTTCTTC.